The source of this T cell receptor beta chain is a study of vaccination and CD4 T cells after COVID-19 (dated 2022 in TCRdb). As for the study more broadly: Every convalescent patient had a positive nasal swab PCR test for SARS-CoV-2, with mild disease in several patients and severe disease in one. Post-COVID blood samples from convalescent patients were collected a median of roughly 100 days after diagnosis, with a range of roughly 30 to 161 days. For stimulating the cultures, overlapping spike peptide pools were used, derived from SARS-CoV-2 as well as from the common cold coronaviruses HCoV-NL63, HCoV-OC43 and HCoV-229E. The convalescent cohort included six males and four females, with two Hispanic individuals, seven Caucasians, two Asians and one multiracial person. Control cultures received a CEFX viral epitope pool as the positive control, an HIV-1 Nef peptide pool as the negative control, or no peptide. In fewer than 12 COVID-19 convalescent patients and a handful of infection-naive healthy vaccine recipients, researchers compared the spike-specific CD4+ TCR repertoire from before mRNA vaccination with the repertoire from after. The time from the second vaccine dose to post-vaccine blood sampling had a median of roughly 72 days and ranged from about 12 to 241 days. Each participant got two doses of either the Pfizer-BioNTech BNT162b2 vaccine (n=8) or the Moderna mRNA-1273 vaccine (n=2).

Libraries were constructed by PCR. At the Johns Hopkins FTIC core, DNA from the cultured CD4+ T cells underwent TCR sequencing with the Oncomine TCR Beta short-read assay. Genomic DNA was extracted from the cultured CD4+ T cells with the QIAamp micro DNA kit. Oncomine TCR Beta libraries made from cultured CD4+ T cells were pooled using unique dual indexes and sequenced on an Illumina iSeq 100. As for the authors' bioinformatics: Non-productive sequences were filtered out, and CDR3s that did not start with C, did not end with F or W, or were shorter than 7 amino acids were discarded. Antigen-specific clonotypes were identified using the MANAFEST web application through comparison of peptide-stimulated wells with reference and other culture wells. An FDR below 0.05, an odds ratio above 5, and a productive frequency above 0.1% in at least two of three replicate wells were required for clones to be considered positive. Clonotypes that were significantly expanded in both SARS-CoV-2 spike wells and at least one common cold coronavirus spike condition were defined as cross-reactive. Using R version 3.6.1, CDR3 homology was evaluated through Levenshtein distances (stringdist) along with unrooted phylogenetic trees (ape). Using fastp at Q25 and MiXCR, TCRdb reprocessed the public reads and kept productive beta chains. Rows merge per CDR3 protein into single entries with the most common DNA and genes. None of the V and J calls come from the authors' own analysis; TCRdb made them. The sample table holds some 10,000 distinct CDR3 sequences, of which approximately 60% were seen once. 17% of the sample rests with the top ten.

What the authors observed across the whole study: The median count of SARS-CoV-2-reactive clonotypes went up from around 21 after infection to more than 30 after vaccination, although the change was not significant. Of the vaccine-specific clones in convalescent patients, 304 of 307, or nearly all, reacted only to SARS-CoV-2 spike and did not cross-react with common cold coronaviruses. The number of convalescent patients in the study was relatively small, and the study did not examine early timepoints following natural infection. In convalescent patients, a median around 86% of post-vaccine SARS-CoV-2-reactive clones were detected only after vaccination, and vaccine-specific priming was suggested by this finding.

The sample's treatment or condition label, decoded: roughly 10-day PBMC culture with coronavirus spike peptide pools or control peptides (ViraFEST assay). The ViraFEST assay, used in the study, expanded antigen-specific T cells with peptide pools and then identified the expanded clonotypes through TCR sequencing. The positive SARS-CoV-2 PCR tests of the convalescent patients were dated from March to December 2020, before the Alpha, Beta and Delta variants emerged in the United States. Each well held two million PBMCs cultured with roughly 10 ug/ml peptide pools in IMDM containing 5% human AB serum and 10 IU/ml IL-2. Half of the culture medium was replaced with fresh IL-2-containing medium on days 3 and 7. CD4+ T cells were isolated after roughly eleven days of culture through negative selection using the EasySep CD4+ T cell isolation kit. PBMCs were separated from whole blood using Ficoll-Paque Plus gradient centrifugation and then either used fresh or cryopreserved at -140C. Culture conditions were generally each tested in triplicate wells.

There are a few counts of this clonotype. Its antigen target is currently unknown. Per-base qualities were not stored, and no clone one base away is much larger. Via the germline V gene, CDR1 is SGHTA and CDR2 FQGNSA. Trimmed from V: 4 bases; trimmed from J: 5 bases; junction bases lacking a gene match: 5. Its CDR3 holds 14 amino acids, cysteine through phenylalanine. The entry retains the CDR3 DNA only, 42 bases that are in frame from base 1. This clonotype was obtained from a human donor who had recovered from COVID-19. The chain links TRBV7-2 with TRBJ1-1, and 9 bases in between align with TRBD1. The sample comprised CD4+ T cells from blood, cultured in vitro. The CDR3 here reads CASSWRTGETEAFF. Read as DNA, the sequence is TGTGCCAGCAGCTGGCGGACAGGGGAGACTGAAGCTTTCTTT.